Presented here are 18 T cell receptor beta chains from one specimen sequenced in a study of Ad26.COV2.S vaccination and SARS-CoV-2 variants. Regarding treatment: around 19 received Ad26.COV2.S at low or high dose, single or two shots; 5 received placebo; per-sample allocation not given. Sampling occurred on day 63 after the first vaccine or placebo injection. Assay: immunoSEQ multiplex PCR; the TCRdb copy retains only in-frame clones and omits some. Here the sample spans about 400,000 clones, 83% being singletons. The source material was peripheral blood, sampled in a trial of Ad26.COV2.S vaccine versus placebo. Receptors originate from a person aged 18-60 years who received the Ad26.COV2.S COVID-19 vaccine or a placebo.

The chain has TRBV4-2 and TRBJ1-2; D uncertain. The CDR3 contains 14 residues. CDR1 and CDR2 from the germline V gene are LGHNA and YNFKEQ. Trimming took 2 bases from V and 0 from J, leaving 7 bases between them. DNA of the CDR3: TGTGCCAGCAGCCAATCCCCTTCTAACTATGGCTACACCTTC. Translation gives CASSQSPSNYGYTF.

The CDR3 region has the DNA TGTGCCAGTAGTATGCAGGCCGCGGTGTTCGAGCAGTACTTC. Its translation: CASSMQAAVFEQYF. The V call is TRBV19, the J call TRBJ2-7; no clear D. Trimming cost V 3 bases and J 6 bases, with 15 bases left between them. Germline V gives CDR1 LNHDA, CDR2 SQIVND (reference sequence). This CDR3 is 14 amino acids long.

The chain joins TRBV6-1 to TRBJ1-1; no clear D. The ends were cut back, 2 bases at V and 0 bases at J, with 7 bases in the middle. The CDR3 has 14 amino acids. Germline CDR1 MNHNS, CDR2 SASEGT. CDR3 DNA sequence: TGTGCCAGCAGTGAAAGGTGGGTGAACACTGAAGCTTTCTTT. Translated: CASSERWVNTEAFF.

The chain combines TRBV7-8 with TRBJ2-5, with D unclear. The CDR3 loop spans 14 amino acids. Germline V gene sequence: CDR1 SGHVS, CDR2 FQNEAQ. V was clipped by 2 bases and J by 5 bases, with 12 bases between them. This chain's CDR3 is CASSLRAGWETQYF. DNA for the CDR3: TGTGCCAGCAGCTTACGAGCAGGATGGGAGACCCAGTACTTC.

The gene calls are TRBV5-1 and TRBJ2-1, with TRBD2 matching over 8 bases. Germline V gene sequence: CDR1 SGHRS, CDR2 YFSETQ. The J segment lost 4 bases and the V segment lost 4 bases, leaving 4 bases of the junction unmatched. This CDR3 region has 14 residues. The CDR3 is CASSREGQYNEQFF. CDR3 nucleotide sequence: TGCGCCAGCAGCCGGGAGGGCCAATACAATGAGCAGTTCTTC.

The rearrangement uses TRBV28 and TRBJ2-3, with a weak D call TRBD1 (5 bases). Trimming cost V 7 bases and J 2 bases, with 10 bases left between them. The CDR3 has 13 amino acids. From germline, CDR1 is MDHEN and CDR2 SYDVKM. CDR3 region: CASKSGYTDTQYF. The CDR3 DNA is TGTGCCAGCAAGTCAGGGTACACAGATACGCAGTATTTT.

This clone was observed once. The chain employs TRBV18 and TRBJ2-1; no reliable D call. The V end lost 1 base, the J end lost 4 bases, and 5 bases lay between the germline ends. From germline, CDR1 is KGHSH and CDR2 LQKENI. This CDR3 is 13 amino acids long. The CDR3 DNA follows: TGTGCCAGCTCACCACAGTCTTACAATGAGCAGTTCTTC. Translating gives CASSPQSYNEQFF.

The V and J genes are TRBV15 and TRBJ1-6; D not certain. Germline CDR1 reads LNHNV; CDR2 reads YYDKDF (reference sequence). The CDR3 has 15 amino acids. Trimming pared 5 bases from V and 6 bases from J, leaving 14 bases between. The CDR3 coding sequence is TGTGCCACCAGCCCCCCCGGCAACCCTAATTCACCCCTCCACTTT. Encoded protein: CATSPPGNPNSPLHF. Combining the CDR3 with reference TRBV15 and TRBJ1-6 gives the whole variable domain DAMVIQNPRYQVTQFGKPVTLSCSQTLNHNVMYWYQQKSSQAPKLLFHYYDKDFNNEADTPDNFQSRRPNTSFCFLDIRSPGLGDTAMYLCATSPPGNPNSPLHFGNGTRLTVT.

The V gene is TRBV7-2, the J gene TRBJ2-1; D might be TRBD1 (5 bases). The CDR3 is 14 residues long. CDR1 and CDR2 from the germline V gene are SGHTA and FQGNSA. V gave up 1 base and J gave up 8 bases, with 12 bases separating them. In nucleotides, the CDR3 is TGTGCCAGCAGCTTAGTGGGGTGGGGCGATGAGCAGTTCTTC. This encodes CASSLVGWGDEQFF.

CDR3: CASSQDLDYGYTF. As DNA, the CDR3 is TGTGCCAGCAGCCAAGACTTGGACTATGGCTACACCTTC. The chain joins TRBV4-2 to TRBJ1-2; D is ambiguous. Looked up from germline, CDR1 is LGHNA and CDR2 is YNFKEQ. This CDR3 contains 13 residues. V lost 0 bases and J lost 3, with 5 bases in between.

In DNA form, the CDR3 reads TGTGCCAGCTCACCATTGCAGGGGGCCAGGTATGGCTACACCTTC. This encodes CASSPLQGARYGYTF. J is TRBJ1-2 and V is TRBV18; 8 nucleotides line up with TRBD1. The germline gives CDR1 KGHSH, CDR2 LQKENI. CDR3 length: 15 amino acids. The trim removed 2 bases at V and 5 bases at J, leaving 7 bases unmatched.

The V and J genes are TRBV9 and TRBJ1-3, with D unclear. CDR1 and CDR2 from the germline V gene are SGDLS and YYNGEE. CDR3 length equals 13 residues. Trimming removed 2 bases from V and 3 bases from J, with 6 bases in between. CDR3: CASSVHDGNTIYF. The DNA for the CDR3 is TGTGCCAGCAGCGTGCATGATGGAAACACCATATATTTT.

The V gene is TRBV5-5, the J gene TRBJ2-5, with 7 bases aligning to TRBD1. V lost 1 base to trimming and J lost 1 base; unmatched junction nucleotides: 10. CDR3 length: 17 residues. The germline gives CDR1 SGHKS, CDR2 YYEKEE (reference sequence). CDR3 coding DNA: TGTGCCAGCAGCTTGAAAAGGGGGCTTGCCCCCCAAGAGACCCAGTACTTC. This sequence encodes CASSLKRGLAPQETQYF.

This rearrangement joins TRBV27 to TRBJ2-4, with 7 bases fitting TRBD2. From germline, CDR1 is MNHEY and CDR2 SMNVEV (reference sequence). The V segment lost 5 bases and the J segment 0 bases; nucleotides outside the gene matches: 7. The CDR3 runs to 16 residues. CDR3 nucleotides: TGTGCCAGCAGTCCTCTAGCGGACGTAGCCAAAAACATTCAGTACTTC. Translated: CASSPLADVAKNIQYF.

The J gene is TRBJ2-3, the V gene TRBV9, with D possibly matching TRBD2 (6 bases). Germline V lookup: CDR1 SGDLS, CDR2 YYNGEE. V was trimmed by 0 bases and J by 2 bases, leaving 19 bases between them. The CDR3 runs 18 residues. CDR3 residues: CASSVATGLLYPTDTQYF. In DNA, the CDR3 is TGTGCCAGCAGCGTAGCTACAGGACTATTATACCCCACAGATACGCAGTATTTT. Full variable domain (outside the CDR3, taken from reference TRBV9 and TRBJ2-3): DSGVTQTPKHLITATGQRVTLRCSPRSGDLSVYWYQQSLDQGLQFLIQYYNGEERAKGNILERFSAQQFPDLHSELNLSSLELGDSALYFCASSVATGLLYPTDTQYFGPGTRLTVL.

This clone was detected only a few times. The chain combines TRBV9 with TRBJ2-5, with D tentatively TRBD2 (5 bases). Germline V gene data show CDR1 as SGDLS and CDR2 as YYNGEE. Trimming removed 4 bases at V and 2 bases at J, with 15 bases between. CDR3 length: 15 residues. The CDR3, as DNA: TGTGCCAGCAGCCCAGCGGTTAGCAGACAAGAGACCCAGTACTTC. It is translated as CASSPAVSRQETQYF. The complete variable domain, with remaining parts taken from reference TRBV9 and TRBJ2-5, reads DSGVTQTPKHLITATGQRVTLRCSPRSGDLSVYWYQQSLDQGLQFLIQYYNGEERAKGNILERFSAQQFPDLHSELNLSSLELGDSALYFCASSPAVSRQETQYFGPGTRLLVL.

The chain uses TRBV12-3 or TRBV12-4 and TRBJ1-1; the match to TRBD1 covers 7 bases. The V segment lost 8 bases and the J segment 6 bases; nucleotides outside the gene matches: 6. This CDR3 contains 12 residues. CDR3 sequence: CASAITGAEAFF. For the CDR3, the DNA is TGTGCCAGCGCCATCACAGGGGCTGAAGCTTTCTTT.

V usage is TRBV7-6 and J usage is TRBJ2-1, with 11 nucleotides matching TRBD2. Trimming removed 5 bases from V and 0 bases from J; junction bases left unmatched: 6. CDR1 and CDR2 (germline): SGHVS, FNYEAQ. This CDR3 has 17 amino acids. The CDR3: CASSPSSGRPSYNEQFF. CDR3 sequence (DNA): TGTGCCAGCAGCCCTTCTAGCGGGAGGCCCTCCTACAATGAGCAGTTCTTC.